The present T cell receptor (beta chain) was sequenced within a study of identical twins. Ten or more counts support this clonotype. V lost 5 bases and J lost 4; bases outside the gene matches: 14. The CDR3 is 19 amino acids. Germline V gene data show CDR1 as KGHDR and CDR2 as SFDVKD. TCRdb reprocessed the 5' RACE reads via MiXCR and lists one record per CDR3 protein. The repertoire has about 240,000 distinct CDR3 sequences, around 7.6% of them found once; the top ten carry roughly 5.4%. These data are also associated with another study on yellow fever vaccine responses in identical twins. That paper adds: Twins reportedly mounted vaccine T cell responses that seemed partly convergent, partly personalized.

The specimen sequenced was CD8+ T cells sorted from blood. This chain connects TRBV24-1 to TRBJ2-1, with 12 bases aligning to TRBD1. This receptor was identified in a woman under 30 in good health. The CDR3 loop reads CATSGRDRGQSSQYNEQFF. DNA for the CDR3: TGTGCCACCAGTGGAAGGGACAGGGGGCAATCCTCCCAATACAATGAGCAGTTCTTC.